This T cell receptor (beta chain) was identified during a study of cytomegalovirus exposure and HLA in healthy donors. Study-wide context: It was reported in a later analysis that the 120 validation repertoires used the same platform as the approximately 670 first-cohort repertoires. Whole-study results and caveats: Overall, roughly 170 TCR beta chains were annotated as cytomegalovirus-associated. High specificity and sensitivity for cytomegalovirus status were reported for the classifier.

On this clone: The target antigen is unknown.

The repertoire was sequenced with immunoSEQ multiplex PCR; TCRdb's copy has only in-frame clones and lacks some. This repertoire shows roughly 150,000 clones, around nine tenths found once; its top ten account for 8.7%. Germline loops: CDR1 GTSNPN, CDR2 SVGIG (reference sequence). The trim removed 3 bases at V and 6 bases at J, leaving 5 bases unmatched. This CDR3 region has 13 residues. A roughly 130-subject validation cohort, separate from the approximately 610-subject first cohort, supplied the donors. The receptor was isolated from a man aged 18 to 30 in good health and CMV-seropositive. Material for sequencing was PBMCs. The V and J genes are TRBV30 and TRBJ2-7; 10 nucleotides agree with TRBD1. The CDR3 nucleotides are TGTGCCTGGAGGGACAGGGGGATGCGCGAGCAGTACTTC. This encodes CAWRDRGMREQYF.